This T cell receptor beta chain was captured by sequencing in a study of T cells after yellow fever vaccination. Study in general: SMART-Seq v4 Ultra Low Input prepared libraries from low-cell fractions.

Synthesis of TCR cDNA relied on 5'RACE template switching, which attached a universal primer site and UMIs. TCRdb reanalysed the 5' RACE reads using MiXCR and keeps one entry per CDR3 protein. The sample contains 450,000 to 550,000 distinct CDR3 sequences, 21% of which appear only once. The clonotype originates from a man in his late teens or twenties who received the YFV17D yellow fever vaccine. The sequencing used PBMCs, collected 21 days after the first yellow fever vaccination.

The DNA of the CDR3 is TGCAGTGCTAGAGTCTTATCGGGACCCCAGTTCTTC. Protein: CSARVLSGPQFF. The chain couples TRBV20-1 to TRBJ2-1; D is tentatively TRBD1 or TRBD2 (5 bases each). V was cut by 1 base and J by 13 bases, with 14 bases left in between. From germline, CDR1 is DFQATT and CDR2 SNEGSKA (reference sequence). The CDR3 extends over 12 amino acids.